Listed here is a single T cell receptor (beta chain). No antigen is known for it. This sample is drawn from a study of blood T cells in healthy people across ages. Study background: Through template switching, about one barcoded beta molecule was captured per two T cells, as measured in model experiments. Whole-study results and caveats: Strong correlation was found linking TCR beta diversity to naive T cell percentage.

Primed by a sample-barcoded 5' primer and a J-beta primer mix, a second PCR proceeded for about 7 to 11 cycles. TCRdb re-called the 5' RACE reads with MiXCR, one entry per CDR3 protein. In the table there are 750,000 to 950,000 distinct CDR3 sequences, around half of which are singletons. This TCR derives from a man older than 75 in good health. Sequenced: blood.

The CDR3 DNA reads TGTGCCAGCAGGCAGGGCTGGGCCCAGGAGACCCAGTACTTC. Its translation: CASRQGWAQETQYF. This chain links TRBV6-1 with TRBJ2-5; D possibly corresponds to TRBD1 (5 bases). Germline CDR1 MNHNS, CDR2 SASEGT. CDR3 length: 14 residues. Trimming took off 6 bases at V and 5 bases at J, with 16 bases between the two ends.